This entry concerns a single TCR beta chain. Its antigen is currently not known. No much larger clonotype is one base removed from it; base qualities were not supplied. These data belong to a study of blood T cell repertoires in COVID-19 (dated by TCRdb to the early 2020s). About the full investigation: Collaborator samples came from the United States, Italy and Spain and covered acute and convalescent phases of COVID-19. Samples were obtained from the ongoing ImmuneRACE study (first 160 participants) and from over 1,000 subjects provided by 6 global collaborators. The prospective study material was composed of cDNA or gDNA derived from T cells, B-cell-depleted T cells, or PBMCs. HLA class I and class II types, where available, came from metadata supplied by the sample provider rather than from assay-based typing. The dataset comprised deeply sampled blood TCRbeta repertoires from subjects exposed to, actively infected with, or recovered from COVID-19. Sample metadata almost always included a de-identified subject ID, COVID-19 status, age in years and sex. The repertoires were made available in a free public database intended to serve as a resource for research on the immune response to SARS-CoV-2. What the authors observed across the whole study: Clinical and demographic metadata were provided uncurated, with the amount varying by source and participant.

TCRbeta CDR3 regions were amplified from genomic DNA by means of the immunoSEQ Assay, a bias-controlled multiplex PCR. The authors' pipeline ran thus. Within the assay, amplification of reference gene primers was used to estimate how many nucleated cells each sample contained. To quantify the absolute abundance of each unique TCRbeta CDR3 rearrangement, sequence reads were collapsed and filtered. For each sample, productive Simpson clonality was calculated as the square root of Simpson's diversity index over productive rearrangements. As stored in TCRdb, this immuneACCESS dataset retains in-frame rearrangements with V and J assigned. A fraction of the clones does not appear; measured against another copy, unresolved V genes explain less than half of the discrepancy, and the remainder lacks a known reason. The V and J calls and clone size were taken over from that table, and D and trimming were inferred from the DNA. For this sample there are fewer than 200,000 clones; approximately 80% appear just once. Of the sample, roughly 9.5% is held by the ten largest clones.

Measured from the cysteine to the phenylalanine, the CDR3 is 15 residues long. Only the CDR3 DNA is retained, 45 bases long and in frame from the first base. CDR1 MNHEY and CDR2 SMNVEV were looked up in the germline V gene (reference sequence). V gives up 6 bases and J gives up 4 bases, and the segment between their germline ends measures 15 bases. Whole blood was collected in K2EDTA tubes by collaborating institutions according to the institutions' own protocols. For TCRbeta analysis, collaborators shipped samples in one of three forms: frozen whole blood, isolated PBMCs, or DNA extracted from either of those sample types.

The sequence was obtained from a woman aged 80 or over with active or convalescent COVID-19. The specimen sequenced was peripheral blood. The chain couples TRBV27 to TRBJ1-4; the D gene remains uncertain. The CDR3 loop reads CASSRDPSYNEKLFF. The DNA is as follows: TGTGCCAGCAGCCGTGATCCGAGCTATAATGAAAAACTGTTTTTT.